This TCR beta chain appears in the sequencing data of a study of T-cell reconstitution after alpha-beta-depleted transplantation in children. V was trimmed by 0 bases and J by 5 bases, leaving 13 bases between them. Germline CDR1 is LGHNA and CDR2 is YSLEER. The CDR3 is made up of 15 amino acids. In this sample, this clonotype turned up a few times. A TCRbeta library incorporating unique molecular identifiers was prepared. TCRdb re-called the PCR reads with MiXCR, one entry per CDR3 protein. The sample shows roughly 610,000 distinct CDR3 sequences, roughly a tenth of them seen only once. This TCR was recovered from a human donor who donated a stem cell graft to a child with acute myeloid leukemia. The chain couples TRBV4-3 to TRBJ2-5, with D possibly matching TRBD2 (6 bases). Sequenced material: PBMCs from the stem cell graft donor, taken from the stem cell graft. The CDR3 is CASSQDYGGRETQYF. CDR3 nucleotide sequence: TGCGCCAGCAGCCAAGATTACGGGGGAAGGGAGACCCAGTACTTC.